One sample yielded the 7 T cell receptor beta chains listed below, sequenced in a study of blood T cell repertoires in COVID-19. Sequencing used immunoSEQ multiplex PCR; TCRdb keeps in-frame clones, though not all of them. In the table there are 200,000 to 300,000 clones, 70% to 90% of which are singletons. Sample: PBMCs or T cells enriched from blood (not recorded which). The receptors were sampled from a woman in her forties or fifties with acute COVID-19.

This chain connects TRBV23-1 to TRBJ1-6; possibly TRBD1 for D (6 bases). TRBV23-1 is filed as an ORF, its function uncertain. CDR3 size: 16 residues. Trimming took off 5 bases at V and 0 bases at J, with 11 bases between the two ends. The CDR3 nucleotides are TGCGCCAGCAGTGAGAGGGGGAGCTCCTATAATTCACCCCTCCACTTT. This translates into CASSERGSSYNSPLHF.

V gene TRBV27 combines with J gene TRBJ2-3; weak D call: TRBD2 (6 bases). In germline, CDR1 is MNHEY, CDR2 SMNVEV (reference sequence). V was cut by 4 bases and J by 4 bases, with 24 bases left in between. This CDR3 has 18 amino acids. CDR3 bases: TGTGCCAGCAGTTCCAGTGCGGGACTTTCCGAAATCCCAGATACGCAGTATTTT. It encodes CASSSSAGLSEIPDTQYF.

This clone was detected once. The junction does not match germline at one end; this may be a read error. V usage is TRBV2 and J usage is TRBJ2-2; perhaps TRBD2 as D (5 bases). From germline, CDR1 is SNHLY and CDR2 FYNNEI. The CDR3 contains 13 residues. CDR3 nucleotides: TGTGCCACCAGTAGCGATTGGACCGGGGAGCTGTTTTTT. Translating gives CATSSDWTGELFF.

This clone was observed a single time. The chain joins TRBV20-1 to TRBJ1-4; 9 bases fit TRBD1. Germline V gene lookup returns CDR1 DFQATT and CDR2 SNEGSKA (reference sequence). J gave up 7 bases and V 3 bases, and 6 bases lay outside the gene matches. The CDR3 length is 14 residues. CDR3: CSASYGTGSEKLFF. As DNA, the CDR3 is TGCAGTGCTAGTTATGGGACAGGGAGTGAAAAACTGTTTTTT.

The chain combines TRBV24-1 with TRBJ2-3, with TRBD1 matching over 8 bases. Per germline, CDR1 KGHDR and CDR2 SFDVKD. The length of the CDR3 is 16 residues. The V gene end was trimmed by 4 bases and the J gene end by 3 bases; junction bases not matched to a gene: 8. In DNA form, the CDR3 reads TGTGCCACCAGTGAGACGACAGGGGACGGGACAGATACGCAGTATTTT. Translated, it gives CATSETTGDGTDTQYF.

As regards this clone: An end of the junction differs from the germline gene, which may be a read error. The CDR3 spells CAWYLDRSTGAFF. CDR3 sequence (DNA): TGTGCCTGGTATCTGGACAGATCTACTGGAGCTTTCTTT. The gene calls are TRBV30 and TRBJ1-1, with D maybe TRBD1 (6 bases). The CDR3 covers 13 residues. Per germline, CDR1 GTSNPN and CDR2 SVGIG (reference sequence).

This clone was detected only a few times. The chain is built from TRBV5-6 and TRBJ1-1; D is ambiguous. Trimming stripped 1 base from V and 1 base from J, with 5 bases between. The CDR3 extends over 13 amino acids. The V gene's germline CDR1 is SGHDT and CDR2 YYEEEE. CDR3 sequence: CASSLTWNTEAFF. CDR3 coding DNA: TGTGCCAGCAGCTTGACATGGAACACTGAAGCTTTCTTT.